This T cell receptor beta chain was documented in a study of yellow fever vaccine responses in identical twins. Germline-derived CDR1 and CDR2 are LNHDA and SQIVND (reference sequence). The CDR3 length is 11 residues. Trimming stripped 8 bases from V and 6 bases from J, with 8 bases between. Using its own MiXCR run on the RT-PCR reads, TCRdb lists one record per CDR3 protein. The sample consists of 2,000 to 2,500 distinct CDR3 sequences, 8.7% of them appearing once. This sequence was found in a woman between 18 and 29 years old who received the yellow fever vaccine. The chain carries TRBV19 and TRBJ2-1; no reliable D call. The sequencing used T cells from blood (PBMCs), unsorted or a sorted subset (not recorded which), collected about 22 months after vaccination. The CDR3 loop is CASVTLNEQFF. In nucleotides, the CDR3 is TGTGCCAGTGTCACCCTCAATGAGCAGTTCTTC.